Below, one T cell receptor (beta chain) is given with its context. Its specific antigen is unknown. No qualities accompany the bases; no much larger clone lies one base away. These data originate in a study of T cell responses to AZD1222 COVID-19 vaccine (dated by TCRdb to the early 2020s). For the study in its entirety: AZD1222 recipients with second doses at about 4 weeks or about 12 weeks were pooled, because spike-specific TCR depth and breadth did not differ between schedules. A total of 230 to 250 trial participants underwent TCR sequencing, of whom 207 had received two doses of AZD1222 and about 25 had received two doses of the MenACWY control vaccine. Trial participants were enrolled by age into 18-55, 56-69 and 70-plus year subgroups, with about 150, 27 and 61 TCR-sequenced participants respectively. General conclusions and limits of the study: Most participants were white British and females outnumbered males, and the authors suggested that clonal diversity may have been underestimated. Reportedly, almost half of the unique spike-specific TCRs recognized epitopes lying outside the regions that are mutated in the B.1.351 and B.1.1.7 variants. In the small 56-69-year group, the increase in depth fell short of significance, most likely because of low power. Only 5 to 7 AZD1222 recipients were SARS-CoV-2 seropositive at baseline, limiting conclusions about previously exposed vaccinees. Because no day 14 peak-response samples were available, repertoires were characterized only after the peak T cell response. The whole spike protein was spanned by vaccine-associated CD4 TCRs, and dominant responses were seen in regions 160-218 and 743-854. A significant rise in spike-specific TCR breadth and depth was observed after two AZD1222 doses relative to day 0 and relative to MenACWY recipients.

The CDR3 regions of human TCRbeta chains were analyzed by immunosequencing. As for how the authors treated the data: Repertoire TCRs were matched against a reference library of SARS-CoV-2-specific TCRs generated with the MIRA antigen-specificity platform. Breadth was defined as the fraction of unique TCRs that were SARS-CoV-2-associated, and depth was defined as the fraction of total T cells that were SARS-CoV-2-associated. Using the MIRA data, each spike-specific TCR was assigned both to the spike region to which the TCR was reactive and to a CD4 or CD8 class. Log10-transformed breadth and depth values were compared by one-way ANOVA with Sidak's multiple comparisons tests. What TCRdb holds here is the immuneACCESS table cut down to in-frame rearrangements. Part of the clones is not present; checked against another copy, under half of the missing clones reflect an unresolved V gene, and the others are unexplained. The DNA gave D and trimming, while V, J and clone size come from that table. The sample table records about 140,000 clones; 91% of these occur just once. Around 2.8% of the sample is taken by the ten largest.

The intended sense of this specimen's time point label: baseline before first vaccination. The vaccinee samples were drawn from two UK trials, COV001 and COV002, one of which was a single-blind randomized controlled phase 2/3 trial testing AZD1222 (ChAdOx1 nCoV-19) in healthy adults. For TCRbeta chain sequencing, PBMC samples were collected from trial participants at day 0 and at day 28 after the second dose. Its CDR3 holds 16 amino acids, cysteine through phenylalanine. The CDR3 DNA has 48 bases and is translated from base 1. V loses 3 bases, J loses 3 bases, and the germline ends lie 14 bases apart. Via the germline V gene, CDR1 is SGHVS and CDR2 FQNEAQ.

The receptor chain draws on TRBV7-8 and TRBJ1-4; 6 matching bases give a weak D call of TRBD1. The TCR sequence derives from an adult in good health. The sequences come from peripheral blood, collected on day 0 of AZD1222 vaccination. The CDR3 region reads CASSFDTGLANEKLFF. The DNA sequence is given as TGTGCCAGCAGCTTTGACACAGGGCTTGCTAATGAAAAACTGTTTTTT.